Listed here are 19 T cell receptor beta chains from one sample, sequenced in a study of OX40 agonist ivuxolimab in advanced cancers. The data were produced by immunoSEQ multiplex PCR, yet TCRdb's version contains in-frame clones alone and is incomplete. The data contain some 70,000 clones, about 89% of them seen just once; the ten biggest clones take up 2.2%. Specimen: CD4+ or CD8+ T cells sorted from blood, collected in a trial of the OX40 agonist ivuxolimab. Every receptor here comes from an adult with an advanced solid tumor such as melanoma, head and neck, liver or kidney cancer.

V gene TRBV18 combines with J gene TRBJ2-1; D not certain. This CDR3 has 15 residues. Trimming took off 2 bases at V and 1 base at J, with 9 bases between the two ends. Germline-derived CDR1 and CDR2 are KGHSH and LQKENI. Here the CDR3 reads CASSPLGLSYNEQFF. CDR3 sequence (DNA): TGTGCCAGCTCACCATTGGGTCTATCCTACAATGAGCAGTTCTTC. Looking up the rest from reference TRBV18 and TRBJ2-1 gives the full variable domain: NAGVMQNPRHLVRRRGQEARLRCSPMKGHSHVYWYRQLPEEGLKFMVYLQKENIIDESGMPKERFSAEFPKEGPSILRIQQVVRGDSAAYFCASSPLGLSYNEQFFGPGTRLTVL.

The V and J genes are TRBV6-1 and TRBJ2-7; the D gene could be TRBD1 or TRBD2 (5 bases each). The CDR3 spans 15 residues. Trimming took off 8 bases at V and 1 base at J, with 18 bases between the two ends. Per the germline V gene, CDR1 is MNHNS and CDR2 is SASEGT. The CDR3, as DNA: TGTGCCAGCTCGGTGGGACCCTTGAATTCCTACGAGCAGTACTTC. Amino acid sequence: CASSVGPLNSYEQYF.

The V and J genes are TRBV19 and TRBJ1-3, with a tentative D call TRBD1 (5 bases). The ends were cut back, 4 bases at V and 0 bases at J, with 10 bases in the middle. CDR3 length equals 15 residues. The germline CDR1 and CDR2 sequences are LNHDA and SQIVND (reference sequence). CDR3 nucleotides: TGTGCCAGTAGTAGGGCAGGGAGCTCTGGAAACACCATATATTTT. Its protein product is CASSRAGSSGNTIYF. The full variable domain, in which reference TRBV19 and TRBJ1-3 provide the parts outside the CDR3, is DGGITQSPKYLFRKEGQNVTLSCEQNLNHDAMYWYRQDPGQGLRLIYYSQIVNDFQKGDIAEGYSVSREKKESFPLTVTSAQKNPTAFYLCASSRAGSSGNTIYFGEGSWLTVV.

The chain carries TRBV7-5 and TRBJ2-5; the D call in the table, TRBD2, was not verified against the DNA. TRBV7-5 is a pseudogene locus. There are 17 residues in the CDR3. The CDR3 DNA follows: TGTGCCAGAAGCGCAGAGAACTTAGCCGGTCTTGGGGAGACCCAGTACTTC. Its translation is CARSAENLAGLGETQYF.

The chain's CDR3 is CASSYLQGAPGELFF. CDR3 sequence (DNA): TGTGCCAGCAGTTATCTGCAAGGAGCCCCCGGGGAGCTGTTTTTT. V gene TRBV6-5 combines with J gene TRBJ2-2; D unresolved. The V end was cut by 3 bases, the J end by 6 bases, with 14 bases between. This CDR3 has 15 residues. Per the germline V gene, CDR1 is MNHEY and CDR2 is SVGAGI.

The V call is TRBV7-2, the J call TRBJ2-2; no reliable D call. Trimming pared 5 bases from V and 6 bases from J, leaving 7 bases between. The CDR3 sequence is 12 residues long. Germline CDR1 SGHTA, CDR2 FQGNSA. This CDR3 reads CASSPYPGELFF. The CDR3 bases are TGTGCCAGCAGCCCATATCCCGGGGAGCTGTTTTTT.

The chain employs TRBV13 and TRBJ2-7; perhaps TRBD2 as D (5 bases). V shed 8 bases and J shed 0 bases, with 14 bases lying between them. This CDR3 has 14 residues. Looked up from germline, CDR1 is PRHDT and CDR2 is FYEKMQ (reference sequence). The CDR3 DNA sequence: TGTGCCAGCCTTAGGACTGCGAGCTCCTACGAGCAGTACTTC. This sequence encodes CASLRTASSYEQYF.

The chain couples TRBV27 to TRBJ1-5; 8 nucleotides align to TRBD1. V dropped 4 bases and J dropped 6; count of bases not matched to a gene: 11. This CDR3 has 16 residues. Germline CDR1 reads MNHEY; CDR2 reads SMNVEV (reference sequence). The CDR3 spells CASSSGQGETGQPQHF. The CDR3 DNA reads TGTGCCAGCAGTTCCGGACAGGGAGAGACGGGTCAGCCCCAGCATTTT.

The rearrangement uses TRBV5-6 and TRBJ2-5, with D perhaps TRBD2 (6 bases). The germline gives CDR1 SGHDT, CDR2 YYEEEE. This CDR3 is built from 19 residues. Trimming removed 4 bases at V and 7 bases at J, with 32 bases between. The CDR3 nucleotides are TGTGCCAGCAGCCCCACCAAGGGACTTTCTCTCCTTCCGGATGGGACCCAGTACTTC. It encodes CASSPTKGLSLLPDGTQYF.

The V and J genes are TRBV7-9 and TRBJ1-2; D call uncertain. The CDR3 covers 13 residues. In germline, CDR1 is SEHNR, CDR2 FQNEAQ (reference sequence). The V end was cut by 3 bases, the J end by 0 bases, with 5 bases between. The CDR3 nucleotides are TGTGCCAGCAGCTTGGGCACTAACTATGGCTACACCTTC. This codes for CASSLGTNYGYTF.

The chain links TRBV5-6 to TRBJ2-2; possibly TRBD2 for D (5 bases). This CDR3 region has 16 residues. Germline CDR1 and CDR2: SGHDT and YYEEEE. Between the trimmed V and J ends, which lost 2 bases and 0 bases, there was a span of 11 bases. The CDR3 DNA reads TGTGCCAGCAGCTTACTAGGTAACCCGAACACCGGGGAGCTGTTTTTT. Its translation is CASSLLGNPNTGELFF.

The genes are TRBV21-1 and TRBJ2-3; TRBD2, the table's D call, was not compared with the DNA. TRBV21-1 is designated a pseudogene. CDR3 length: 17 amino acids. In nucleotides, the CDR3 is TGTGCCAGCAGCAAAGCGCGGGAGGAGACTGGGGCAGATACGCAGTATTTT. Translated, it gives CASSKAREETGADTQYF.

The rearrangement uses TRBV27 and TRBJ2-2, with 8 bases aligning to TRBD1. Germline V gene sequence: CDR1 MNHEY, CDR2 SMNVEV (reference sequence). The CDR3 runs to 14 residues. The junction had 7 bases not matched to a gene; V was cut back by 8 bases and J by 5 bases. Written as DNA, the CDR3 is TGTGCCAGCTTTTCGACAGGGGAAACCGGGGAGCTGTTTTTT. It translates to CASFSTGETGELFF.

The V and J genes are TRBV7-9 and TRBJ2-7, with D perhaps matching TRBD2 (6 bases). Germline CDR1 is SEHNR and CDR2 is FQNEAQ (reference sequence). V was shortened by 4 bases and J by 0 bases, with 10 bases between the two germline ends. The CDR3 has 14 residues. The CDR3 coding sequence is TGTGCCAGCAGCTCCGGGACTCTCTCCTACGAGCAGTACTTC. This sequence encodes CASSSGTLSYEQYF.

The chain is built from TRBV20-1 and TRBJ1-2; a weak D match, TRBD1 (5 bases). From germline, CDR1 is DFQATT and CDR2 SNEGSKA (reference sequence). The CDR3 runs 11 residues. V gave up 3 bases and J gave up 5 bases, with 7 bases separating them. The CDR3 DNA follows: TGCAGTGCTAGCGACAGATATGGCTACACCTTC. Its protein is CSASDRYGYTF.

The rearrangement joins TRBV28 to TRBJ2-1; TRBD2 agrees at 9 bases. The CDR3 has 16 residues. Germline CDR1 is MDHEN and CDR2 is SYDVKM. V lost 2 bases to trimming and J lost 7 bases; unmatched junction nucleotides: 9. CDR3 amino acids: CASSLGASGKGNEQFF. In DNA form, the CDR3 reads TGTGCCAGCAGTTTAGGGGCTAGCGGGAAGGGGAATGAGCAGTTCTTC.

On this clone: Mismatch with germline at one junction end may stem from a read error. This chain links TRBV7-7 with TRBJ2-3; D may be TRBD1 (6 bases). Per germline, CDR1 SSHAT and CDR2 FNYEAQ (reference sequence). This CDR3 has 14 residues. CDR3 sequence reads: CASSPDRSTDTQYF. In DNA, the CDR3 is TGTGCTAGCAGCCCCGACAGGAGCACAGATACGCAGTATTTT.

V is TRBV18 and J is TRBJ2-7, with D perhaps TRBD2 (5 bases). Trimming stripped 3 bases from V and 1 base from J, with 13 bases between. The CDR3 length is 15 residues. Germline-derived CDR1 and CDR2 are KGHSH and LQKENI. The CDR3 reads CASSPLGTRSYEQYF. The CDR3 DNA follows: TGTGCCAGCTCACCCCTAGGCACTAGATCCTACGAGCAGTACTTC.

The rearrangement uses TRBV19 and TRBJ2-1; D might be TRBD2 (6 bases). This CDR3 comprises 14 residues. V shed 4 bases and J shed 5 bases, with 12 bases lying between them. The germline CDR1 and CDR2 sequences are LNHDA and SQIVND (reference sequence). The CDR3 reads CASSSGRENNEQFF. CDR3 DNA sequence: TGTGCCAGTAGTAGTGGCCGGGAGAACAATGAGCAGTTCTTC.